The 10 T cell receptor beta chains given below trace back to one sample, sequenced in a study of control samples from healthy donors and cancer patients. TCRdb's table, derived via immunoSEQ multiplex PCR, lists solely in-frame clones and lacks some. The sample has fewer than 100,000 clones; more than 75% are singletons. Sequencing input: blood. The origin of the receptors is a woman aged 55-75 years in good health.

This clone was seen once. The V and J genes are TRBV6-5 and TRBJ1-2; D is perhaps TRBD1 (6 bases). The CDR3 has 13 amino acids. Per germline, CDR1 MNHEY and CDR2 SVGAGI. Trimming removed 7 bases from V and 4 bases from J, with 13 bases in between. The CDR3 DNA reads TGTGCCAGCACCCCCGGGGGCGTCTATGGCTACACCTTC. Its translation is CASTPGGVYGYTF.

The chain carries TRBV5-1 and TRBJ2-7; D may be TRBD2 (6 bases). Trimming pared 0 bases from V and 5 bases from J, leaving 15 bases between. CDR1 is SGHRS and CDR2 is YFSETQ in the germline V gene. There are 15 residues in the CDR3. Written as DNA, the CDR3 is TGCGCCAGCAGCTTGGTAGGGCAGGGAGGCAACGAGCAGTACTTC. Encoded protein: CASSLVGQGGNEQYF.

The rearrangement uses TRBV4-1 and TRBJ1-1; a weak D match, TRBD1 (6 bases). The ends were cut back, 5 bases at V and 6 bases at J, with 16 bases in the middle. The germline V gene encodes CDR1 MGHRA and CDR2 YSYEKL. The CDR3 consists of 14 residues. CDR3 DNA: TGCGCCAGCAGCTCACCTTCAGGGGACCCTGAAGCTTTCTTT. Translating it yields CASSSPSGDPEAFF.

J is TRBJ2-1 and V is TRBV6-5; D uncertain. Looked up from germline, CDR1 is MNHEY and CDR2 is SVGAGI. With 5 bases removed from V and 0 bases from J, the gap between germline ends came to 11 bases. This CDR3 has 15 residues. Here the CDR3 reads CASSLHQSSYNEQFF. CDR3 nucleotide sequence: TGTGCCAGCAGTCTCCACCAGAGCTCCTACAATGAGCAGTTCTTC.

The V gene is TRBV19, the J gene TRBJ2-7; no clear D gene. The CDR3 sequence is 12 residues long. Trimming took off 4 bases at V and 3 bases at J, with 7 bases between the two ends. Germline-derived CDR1 and CDR2 are LNHDA and SQIVND (reference sequence). The CDR3 DNA sequence: TGTGCCAGTAGTAACGGGTACTACGAGCAGTACTTC. This codes for CASSNGYYEQYF. Based on the CDR3 plus reference TRBV19 and TRBJ2-7, the full variable domain is DGGITQSPKYLFRKEGQNVTLSCEQNLNHDAMYWYRQDPGQGLRLIYYSQIVNDFQKGDIAEGYSVSREKKESFPLTVTSAQKNPTAFYLCASSNGYYEQYFGPGTRLTVT.

V usage is TRBV5-1 and J usage is TRBJ2-5; D unclear. The CDR3 is 13 residues long. Trimming removed 1 base from V and 5 bases from J, with 9 bases in between. Germline CDR1 reads SGHRS; CDR2 reads YFSETQ. CDR3 residues: CASSLQEAETQYF. The CDR3 DNA reads as TGCGCCAGCAGCTTGCAAGAGGCGGAGACCCAGTACTTC. Complete variable domain (other parts from reference TRBV5-1 and TRBJ2-5): KAGVTQTPRYLIKTRGQQVTLSCSPISGHRSVSWYQQTPGQGLQFLFEYFSETQRNKGNFPGRFSGRQFSNSRSEMNVSTLELGDSALYLCASSLQEAETQYFGPGTRLLVL.

This chain links TRBV5-6 with TRBJ2-7; possibly TRBD1 for D (5 bases). Germline values: CDR1 SGHDT, CDR2 YYEEEE. The CDR3 is 15 residues long. The ends were cut back, 0 bases at V and 0 bases at J, with 10 bases in the middle. CDR3 bases: TGTGCCAGCAGCTTGGGGACATACAACTCCTACGAGCAGTACTTC. Translated, it gives CASSLGTYNSYEQYF. Using reference TRBV5-6 and TRBJ2-7 for the parts outside the CDR3, the full variable domain is DAGVTQSPTHLIKTRGQQVTLRCSPKSGHDTVSWYQQALGQGPQFIFQYYEEEERQRGNFPDRFSGHQFPNYSSELNVNALLLGDSALYLCASSLGTYNSYEQYFGPGTRLTVT.

This clone has a handful of counts. This chain connects TRBV20-1 to TRBJ1-2; 7 nucleotides agree with TRBD1. The CDR3 covers 11 residues. V trimming: 5 bases; J trimming: 6 bases; junction bases outside the gene matches: 3. Germline CDR1 and CDR2: DFQATT and SNEGSKA (reference sequence). Written as DNA, the CDR3 is TGCAGTGCTTTTACAGGGGATGGCTACACCTTC. Protein: CSAFTGDGYTF.

The chain joins TRBV9 to TRBJ2-1; D tentatively reads TRBD1 or TRBD2 (6 bases each). This CDR3 contains 18 residues. V dropped 0 bases and J dropped 2 bases, with 18 bases sitting between them. The germline V gene has CDR1 SGDLS and CDR2 YYNGEE. The CDR3 DNA follows: TGTGCCAGCAGCGTAGATCCCCGGGGGCCTGATCCCTACAATGAGCAGTTCTTC. The encoded protein is CASSVDPRGPDPYNEQFF.

The J gene is TRBJ2-1, the V gene TRBV14; D possibly matches TRBD1 or TRBD2 (5 bases each). Between the trimmed V and J ends, which lost 4 bases and 4 bases, there was a span of 17 bases. Germline CDR1 is SGHDN and CDR2 is FVKESK. CDR3 length equals 16 residues. Written as DNA, the CDR3 is TGTGCCAGCAGCCGCTATCAGGGAGAACCTTACAATGAGCAGTTCTTC. This sequence encodes CASSRYQGEPYNEQFF.